This passage covers 23 T cell receptor beta chains from one sample sequenced in a study of read filtering for tumor transcriptome and immune sequencing. This library used about 400 ng RNA and molecular barcoded adaptors spanning alpha/delta and beta/gamma chains. Using its own MiXCR run on the reads, TCRdb lists one record per CDR3 protein. The sample comprises around 140,000 distinct CDR3 sequences, over 10% of which are singletons, and just under 8.5% rests with the top ten. Sequenced sample: a population of CD138-negative cells sorted from bone marrow. These receptors came from a donor at least 40 years old with multiple myeloma.

With respect to this clonotype: This could be a read error, since a much larger clone is one nucleotide away. The chain links TRBV7-6 to TRBJ1-3, with 7 bases fitting TRBD1. The CDR3 loop spans 15 amino acids. Germline CDR1 is SGHVS and CDR2 is FNYEAQ. Here the CDR3 DNA reads TGTGCCGGCAGCTTAGGGACAGACTCTGGAAACACCATATATTTT. As protein: CAGSLGTDSGNTIYF. Full variable domain (rest looked up from reference TRBV7-6 and TRBJ1-3): GAGVSQSPRYKVTKRGQDVALRCDPISGHVSLYWYRQALGQGPEFLTYFNYEAQQDKSGLPNDRFSAERPEGSISTLTIQRTEQRDSAMYRCAGSLGTDSGNTIYFGEGSWLTVV.

Ten or more counts support this clonotype. The chain is built from TRBV29-1 and TRBJ1-2; D remains ambiguous. Germline lookup yields CDR1 SQVTM and CDR2 ANQGSEA. Trimming stripped 1 base from V and 4 bases from J, with 13 bases between. The CDR3 is 14 amino acids. The CDR3 spells CSVEGGPNGYGYTF. The DNA for the CDR3 is TGCAGCGTTGAAGGTGGTCCCAACGGCTATGGCTACACCTTC. Variable domain in full (rest from reference TRBV29-1 and TRBJ1-2): SAVISQKPSRDICQRGTSLTIQCQVDSQVTMMFWYRQQPGQSLTLIATANQGSEATYESGFVIDKFPISRPNLTFSTLTVSNMSPEDSSIYLCSVEGGPNGYGYTFGSGTRLTVV.

This clonotype appeared many times. The V call is TRBV7-3, the J call TRBJ2-2; TRBD2 agrees at 9 bases. CDR3 size: 15 residues. J gave up 7 bases and V 5 bases, and 8 bases lay outside the gene matches. Germline V CDR1 and CDR2: SGHTA, FQGTGA. This chain's CDR3 is CASSPGTSLSGELFF. For the CDR3, the DNA is TGTGCCAGCAGCCCCGGGACTAGCCTCAGCGGGGAGCTGTTTTTT.

This clonotype was seen repeatedly, ten times or more. The gene calls are TRBV9 and TRBJ2-3; no reliable D call. Trimming took 4 bases from V and 2 from J, leaving 11 bases between them. Looked up from germline, CDR1 is SGDLS and CDR2 is YYNGEE. The CDR3 runs to 14 residues. This chain's CDR3 is CASSKGFTTDTQYF. Here the CDR3 DNA reads TGTGCCAGCAGCAAGGGATTCACCACAGATACGCAGTATTTT. The entire variable domain, with the rest obtained from reference TRBV9 and TRBJ2-3, is as follows: DSGVTQTPKHLITATGQRVTLRCSPRSGDLSVYWYQQSLDQGLQFLIQYYNGEERAKGNILERFSAQQFPDLHSELNLSSLELGDSALYFCASSKGFTTDTQYFGPGTRLTVL.

This clonotype was recorded at least ten times. The V gene is TRBV5-1, the J gene TRBJ2-1; 7 nucleotides match TRBD1. J was trimmed by 1 base and V by 0 bases; bases with no gene match: 10. CDR1 and CDR2 from the germline V gene are SGHRS and YFSETQ. This CDR3 is 18 amino acids long. The CDR3 protein is CASSLVLSDRLSYNEQFF. The CDR3 DNA reads TGCGCCAGCAGCTTGGTTTTATCGGACAGGCTTTCCTACAATGAGCAGTTCTTC.

Ten or more counts support this clonotype. The V gene is TRBV5-1, the J gene TRBJ2-5, with a tentative D call TRBD2 (5 bases). The germline V gene has CDR1 SGHRS and CDR2 YFSETQ. The CDR3 has 14 residues. The V end was cut by 4 bases, the J end by 3 bases, with 13 bases between. CDR3 protein: CASSGIGEEETQYF. The DNA of the CDR3 is TGCGCCAGCAGCGGAATCGGGGAAGAAGAGACCCAGTACTTC.

The V gene is TRBV18, the J gene TRBJ1-5, with 8 bases fitting TRBD1. The CDR3 is made up of 15 amino acids. V lost 4 bases and J lost 0; bases outside the gene matches: 2. In germline, CDR1 is KGHSH, CDR2 LQKENI. The CDR3 loop reads CASSLTGVSNQPQHF. CDR3 nucleotides: TGTGCCAGCTCACTGACAGGGGTTAGCAATCAGCCCCAGCATTTT.

This clonotype was observed at least ten times. The chain couples TRBV4-1 to TRBJ1-5, with 7 nucleotides matching TRBD1. In germline, CDR1 is MGHRA, CDR2 YSYEKL. The CDR3 totals 14 residues. The V segment lost 5 bases and the J segment 7 bases; nucleotides outside the gene matches: 8. DNA of the CDR3: TGCGCCAGCAGCACCCGAGGGGGCGGCCAGCCCCAGCATTTT. Translated: CASSTRGGGQPQHF.

There are many counts of this clonotype. V and J are TRBV9 and TRBJ2-3; 7 bases match TRBD1. The CDR3 runs to 14 residues. Germline CDR1 and CDR2: SGDLS and YYNGEE. Trimming took 6 bases from V and 0 from J; bases not matched to a gene: 4. The CDR3 DNA reads as TGTGCCAGCAACCCGGGACAGAGCACAGATACGCAGTATTTT. Amino acid sequence: CASNPGQSTDTQYF.

Concerning this clonotype: A much larger clone differs from this one at a single base, so this may be a read error. The CDR3 here is CAGSLYPSTEAFF. The CDR3 region has the DNA TGTGCCGGCAGTTTATACCCGAGCACTGAAGCTTTCTTT. The chain joins TRBV28 to TRBJ1-1; D is unresolved. The CDR3 contains 13 residues. Germline loops: CDR1 MDHEN, CDR2 SYDVKM.

This clonotype was detected many times. The chain combines TRBV7-8 with TRBJ1-5; D possibly corresponds to TRBD1 (6 bases). The CDR3 sequence is 15 residues long. V lost 5 bases and J lost 1, with 12 bases in between. Germline lookup yields CDR1 SGHVS and CDR2 FQNEAQ. The CDR3 region is CASSQTQGSNQPQHF. CDR3 sequence (DNA): TGTGCCAGCAGCCAAACTCAGGGGAGCAATCAGCCCCAGCATTTT.

This clonotype occurred many times. CDR3 coding DNA: TGTGCCAGCAGAGGACTGTACTACAATGAGCAGTTCTTC. It translates to CASRGLYYNEQFF. The genes are TRBV13 and TRBJ2-1; the D gene is possibly TRBD2 (5 bases). The CDR3 has 13 amino acids. In germline, CDR1 is PRHDT, CDR2 FYEKMQ (reference sequence). V lost 6 bases, J lost 3 bases, and 9 bases lay in between.

In its sample, this clonotype was seen many times. The V gene is TRBV29-1, the J gene TRBJ2-5, with 11 bases aligning to TRBD2. The CDR3 has 18 amino acids. CDR1 and CDR2 (germline): SQVTM, ANQGSEA. The ends lost 7 bases at V and 4 bases at J; junction bases unmatched: 20. The CDR3 DNA sequence: TGCAGCGCTTCGTACACAGGACTAGCGGGTGAGGCCGGAGAGACCCAGTACTTC. This gives the protein CSASYTGLAGEAGETQYF.

This clonotype was counted many times. The chain employs TRBV6-5 and TRBJ2-1, with D tentatively TRBD2 (6 bases). With 0 bases removed from V and 5 bases from J, the gap between germline ends came to 8 bases. This CDR3 comprises 14 residues. Germline values: CDR1 MNHEY, CDR2 SVGAGI. CDR3 nucleotide sequence: TGTGCCAGCAGTTACTCGGGAGGTCACAATGAGCAGTTCTTC. Residues: CASSYSGGHNEQFF.

This clonotype was picked up one time. The J gene is TRBJ1-5, the V gene TRBV7-8; D perhaps matches TRBD1 (6 bases). This CDR3 region has 13 residues. Germline CDR1 SGHVS, CDR2 FQNEAQ. V lost 5 bases to trimming and J lost 13 bases, with 18 bases between them. CDR3 coding DNA: TGTGCCAGCAGCGTTGACAGGAATCGGCCACAGCATTTT. It codes for CASSVDRNRPQHF.

J is TRBJ1-2 and V is TRBV19; the D is unclear. Germline CDR1 is LNHDA and CDR2 is SQIVND (reference sequence). Trimming stripped 4 bases from V and 3 bases from J, with 9 bases between. The CDR3 is 13 residues long. CDR3 residues: CASSSNGYYGYTF. The CDR3 DNA reads TGTGCCAGTAGTAGCAACGGATACTATGGCTACACCTTC.

This clonotype was detected a few times. A single base separates this from a much larger clone, so it may be a read error. The chain is built from TRBV10-3 and TRBJ2-7; 8 bases are a match to TRBD1. CDR1 and CDR2 from the germline V gene are ENHRY and SYGVKD. The CDR3 has 15 amino acids. CDR3 amino acids: CAVSDRGQGRYEQYF. CDR3 nucleotides: TGTGCCGTCAGTGACAGAGGACAGGGCCGCTACGAGCAGTACTTC.

Many counts were recorded for this clonotype. This chain links TRBV2 with TRBJ2-1; 10 bases fit TRBD2. Per the germline V gene, CDR1 is SNHLY and CDR2 is FYNNEI. Trimming at V came to 5 bases and at J to 4 bases, leaving 5 bases not matched to a gene. The CDR3 is made up of 15 amino acids. CDR3 nucleotide sequence: TGTGCCAGCAGTCGGACTAGCGGTATTTACAATGAGCAGTTCTTC. Translated, it gives CASSRTSGIYNEQFF.

This clonotype was seen more than once but under ten times. V and J are TRBV4-1 and TRBJ1-5, with D maybe TRBD1 (5 bases). This CDR3 comprises 15 residues. V was clipped by 0 bases and J by 7 bases, with 13 bases between them. The germline V gene has CDR1 MGHRA and CDR2 YSYEKL. In nucleotides, the CDR3 is TGCGCCAGCAGCCAAGACCAGGGTGCCATGCAGCCCCAGCATTTT. Translation: CASSQDQGAMQPQHF.

This chain links TRBV13 with TRBJ1-5, with a weak D call TRBD1 (5 bases). CDR3 size: 13 residues. Germline V CDR1 and CDR2: PRHDT, FYEKMQ (reference sequence). V was cut by 3 bases and J by 5 bases, with 8 bases left in between. Written as DNA, the CDR3 is TGTGCCAGCAGCTTGTGGGGGGATCAGCCCCAGCATTTT. This gives the protein CASSLWGDQPQHF.

This clonotype was seen a handful of times. V and J are TRBV5-5 and TRBJ2-7; 9 nucleotides match TRBD2. The CDR3 has 16 amino acids. The germline V gene encodes CDR1 SGHKS and CDR2 YYEKEE (reference sequence). The V gene end was trimmed by 0 bases and the J gene end by 4 bases; junction bases not matched to a gene: 8. Here the CDR3 DNA reads TGTGCCAGCAGCTTGGCGGGGTCTAGCGGGAAGTACGAGCAGTACTTC. The encoded protein is CASSLAGSSGKYEQYF.

This clonotype was counted at least ten times. J is TRBJ1-1 and V is TRBV20-1; 8 bases match TRBD1. From germline, CDR1 is DFQATT and CDR2 SNEGSKA (reference sequence). This CDR3 region has 16 residues. V shed 3 bases, J shed 1 base, and the junction held 10 bases outside the gene matches. The CDR3: CSARDRAMRGNTEAFF. The CDR3 region has the DNA TGCAGTGCTAGGGACAGGGCTATGAGGGGGAACACTGAAGCTTTCTTT.

V gene TRBV7-3 combines with J gene TRBJ2-2; the D gene is possibly TRBD2 (6 bases). Germline V gives CDR1 SGHTA, CDR2 FQGTGA. The CDR3 extends over 13 amino acids. The V gene lost 4 bases and the J gene lost 7 bases, with 10 bases spanning the gap. The CDR3 protein is CASSSQGGGELFF. Written as DNA, the CDR3 is TGTGCCAGCAGCTCCCAGGGAGGCGGGGAGCTGTTTTTT.